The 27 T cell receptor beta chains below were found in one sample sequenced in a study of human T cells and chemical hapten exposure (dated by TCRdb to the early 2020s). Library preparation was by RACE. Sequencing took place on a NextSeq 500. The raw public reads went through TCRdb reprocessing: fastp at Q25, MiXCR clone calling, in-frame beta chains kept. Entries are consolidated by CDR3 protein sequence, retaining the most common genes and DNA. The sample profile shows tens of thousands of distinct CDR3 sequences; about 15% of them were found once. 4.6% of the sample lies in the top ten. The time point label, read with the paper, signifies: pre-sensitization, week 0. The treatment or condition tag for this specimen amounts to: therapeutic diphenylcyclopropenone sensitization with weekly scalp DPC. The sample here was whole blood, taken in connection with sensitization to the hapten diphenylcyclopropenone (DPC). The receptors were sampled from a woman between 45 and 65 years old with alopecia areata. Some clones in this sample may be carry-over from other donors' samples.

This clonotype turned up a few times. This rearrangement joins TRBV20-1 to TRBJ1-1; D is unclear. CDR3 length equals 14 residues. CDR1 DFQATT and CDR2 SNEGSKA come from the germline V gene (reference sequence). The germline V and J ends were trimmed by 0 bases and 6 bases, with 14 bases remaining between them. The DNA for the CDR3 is TGCAGTGCTAGAGAGGCCAGGCCGGTTGCTGAAGCTTTCTTT. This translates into CSAREARPVAEAFF.

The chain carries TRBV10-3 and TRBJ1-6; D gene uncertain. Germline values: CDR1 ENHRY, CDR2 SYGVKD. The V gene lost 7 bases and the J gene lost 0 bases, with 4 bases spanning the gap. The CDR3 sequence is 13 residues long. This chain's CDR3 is CAINYSYNSPLHF. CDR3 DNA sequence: TGTGCCATCAACTACTCCTATAATTCACCCCTCCACTTT.

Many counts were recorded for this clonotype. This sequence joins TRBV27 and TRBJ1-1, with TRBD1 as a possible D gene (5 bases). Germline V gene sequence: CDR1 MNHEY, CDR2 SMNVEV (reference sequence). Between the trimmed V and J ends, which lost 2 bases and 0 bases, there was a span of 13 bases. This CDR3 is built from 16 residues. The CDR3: CASSLGAGRVNTEAFF. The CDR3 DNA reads TGTGCCAGCAGTTTAGGGGCGGGCAGGGTGAACACTGAAGCTTTCTTT.

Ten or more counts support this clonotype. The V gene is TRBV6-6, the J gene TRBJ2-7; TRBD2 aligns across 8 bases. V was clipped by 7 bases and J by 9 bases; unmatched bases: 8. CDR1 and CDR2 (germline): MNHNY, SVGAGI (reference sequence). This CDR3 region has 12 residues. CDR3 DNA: TGTGCCAGCACTAAAGCGGGAGTAGGGCAGTACTTC. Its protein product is CASTKAGVGQYF.

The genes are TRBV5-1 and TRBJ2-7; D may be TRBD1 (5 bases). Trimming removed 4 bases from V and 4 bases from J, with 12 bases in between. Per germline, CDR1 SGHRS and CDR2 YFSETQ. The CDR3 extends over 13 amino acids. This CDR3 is CASSPQTVYEQYF. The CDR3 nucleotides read TGCGCCAGCAGCCCGCAGACAGTATACGAGCAGTACTTC.

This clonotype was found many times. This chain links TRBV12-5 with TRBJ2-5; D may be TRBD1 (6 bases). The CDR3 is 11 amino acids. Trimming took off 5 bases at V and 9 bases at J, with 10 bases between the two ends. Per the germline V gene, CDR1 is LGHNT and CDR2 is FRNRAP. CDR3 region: CASGIWGPQYF. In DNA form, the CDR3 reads TGTGCTAGTGGTATCTGGGGGCCCCAGTACTTC. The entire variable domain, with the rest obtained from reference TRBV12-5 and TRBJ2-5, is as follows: DARVTQTPRHKVTEMGQEVTMRCQPILGHNTVFWYRQTMMQGLELLAYFRNRAPLDDSGMPKDRFSAEMPDATLATLKIQPSEPRDSAVYFCASGIWGPQYFGPGTRLLVL.

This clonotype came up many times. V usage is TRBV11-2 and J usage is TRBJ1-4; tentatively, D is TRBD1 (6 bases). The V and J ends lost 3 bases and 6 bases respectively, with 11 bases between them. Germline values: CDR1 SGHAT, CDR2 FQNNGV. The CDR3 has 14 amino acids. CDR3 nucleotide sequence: TGTGCCAGCAGCTTTTGGGGGGCTGATGAAAAACTGTTTTTT. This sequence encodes CASSFWGADEKLFF. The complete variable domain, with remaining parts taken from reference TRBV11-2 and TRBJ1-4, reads EAGVAQSPRYKIIEKRQSVAFWCNPISGHATLYWYQQILGQGPKLLIQFQNNGVVDDSQLPKDRFSAERLKGVDSTLKIQPAKLEDSAVYLCASSFWGADEKLFFGSGTQLSVL.

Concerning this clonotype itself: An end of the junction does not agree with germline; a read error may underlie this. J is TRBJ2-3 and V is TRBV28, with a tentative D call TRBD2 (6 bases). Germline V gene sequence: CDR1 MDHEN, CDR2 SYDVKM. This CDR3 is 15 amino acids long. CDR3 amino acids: CASLGSGPYTDTQCF. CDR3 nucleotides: TGTGCCAGCCTAGGGAGCGGGCCGTACACAGATACGCAGTGTTTT.

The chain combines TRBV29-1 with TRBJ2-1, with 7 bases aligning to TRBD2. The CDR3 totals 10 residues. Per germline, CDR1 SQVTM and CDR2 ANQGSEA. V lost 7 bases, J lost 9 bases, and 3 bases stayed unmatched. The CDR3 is CSAERGEQFF. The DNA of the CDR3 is TGCAGCGCTGAGCGGGGTGAGCAGTTCTTC.

CDR3 amino acids: CASSQAGDGYTF. The CDR3 bases are TGTGCCAGCAGCCAAGCAGGGGATGGCTACACCTTC. The chain joins TRBV3-1 to TRBJ1-2; D is perhaps TRBD1 (6 bases). V lost 1 base, J lost 6 bases, and 6 bases lay in between. Germline V lookup: CDR1 LGHDT, CDR2 YNNKEL (reference sequence). The CDR3 loop spans 12 amino acids.

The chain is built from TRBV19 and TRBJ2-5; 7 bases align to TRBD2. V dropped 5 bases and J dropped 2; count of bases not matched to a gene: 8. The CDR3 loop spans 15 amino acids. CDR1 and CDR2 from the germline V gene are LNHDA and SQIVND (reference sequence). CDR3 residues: CASSPRGMGQETQYF. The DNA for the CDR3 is TGTGCCAGTAGTCCGCGGGGGATGGGGCAAGAGACCCAGTACTTC.

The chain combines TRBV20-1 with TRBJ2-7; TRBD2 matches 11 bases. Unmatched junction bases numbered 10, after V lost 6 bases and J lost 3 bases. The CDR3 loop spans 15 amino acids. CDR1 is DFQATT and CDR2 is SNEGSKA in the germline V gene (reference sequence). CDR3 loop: CSAVKTSGNFYEQYF. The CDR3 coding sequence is TGCAGTGCAGTTAAGACTAGCGGGAATTTCTACGAGCAGTACTTC.

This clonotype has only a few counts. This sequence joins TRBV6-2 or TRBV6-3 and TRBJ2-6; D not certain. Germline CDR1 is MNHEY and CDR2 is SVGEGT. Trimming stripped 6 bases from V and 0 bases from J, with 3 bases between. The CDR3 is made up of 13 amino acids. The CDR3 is CASRVSGANVLTF. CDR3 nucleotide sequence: TGTGCCAGCAGGGTCTCTGGGGCCAACGTCCTGACTTTC.

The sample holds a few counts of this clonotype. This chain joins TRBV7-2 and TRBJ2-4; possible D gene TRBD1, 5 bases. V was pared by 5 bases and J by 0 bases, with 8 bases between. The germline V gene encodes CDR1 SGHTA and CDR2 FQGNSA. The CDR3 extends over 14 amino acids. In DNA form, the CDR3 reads TGTGCCAGCAGCGCCGACAGAGCCAAAAACATTCAGTACTTC. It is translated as CASSADRAKNIQYF.

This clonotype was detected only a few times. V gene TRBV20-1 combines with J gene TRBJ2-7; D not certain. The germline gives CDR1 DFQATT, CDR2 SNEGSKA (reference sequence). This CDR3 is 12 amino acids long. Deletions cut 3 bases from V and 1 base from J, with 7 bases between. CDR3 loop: CSASVDSYEQYF. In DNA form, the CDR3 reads TGCAGTGCTAGTGTAGATTCCTACGAGCAGTACTTC.

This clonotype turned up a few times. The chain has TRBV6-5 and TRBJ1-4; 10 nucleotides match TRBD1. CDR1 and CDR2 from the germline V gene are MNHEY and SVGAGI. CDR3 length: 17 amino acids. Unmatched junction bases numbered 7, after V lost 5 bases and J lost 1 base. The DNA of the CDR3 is TGTGCCAGCAGTCAAGGGACAGGGGTTGGAACTAATGAAAAACTGTTTTTT. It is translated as CASSQGTGVGTNEKLFF.

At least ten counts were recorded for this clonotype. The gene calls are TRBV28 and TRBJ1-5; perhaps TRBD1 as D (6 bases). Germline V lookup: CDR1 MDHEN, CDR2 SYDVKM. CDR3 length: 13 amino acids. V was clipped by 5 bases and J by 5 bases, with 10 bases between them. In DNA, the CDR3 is TGTGCCAGCAGTCTGGGGGGGCATCAGCCCCAGCATTTT. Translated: CASSLGGHQPQHF.

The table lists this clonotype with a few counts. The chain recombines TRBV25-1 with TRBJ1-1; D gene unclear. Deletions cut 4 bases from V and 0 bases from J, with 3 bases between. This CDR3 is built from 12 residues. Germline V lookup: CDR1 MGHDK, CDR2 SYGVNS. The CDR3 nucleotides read TGTGCCAGCAGTGTCCTGAACACTGAAGCTTTCTTT. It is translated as CASSVLNTEAFF.

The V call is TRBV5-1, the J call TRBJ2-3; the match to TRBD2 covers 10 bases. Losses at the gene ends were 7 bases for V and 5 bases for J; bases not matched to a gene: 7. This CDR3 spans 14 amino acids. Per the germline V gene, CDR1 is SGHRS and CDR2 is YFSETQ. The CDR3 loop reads CASGVGTSEDTQYF. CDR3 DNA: TGCGCCAGCGGCGTAGGGACTAGCGAAGATACGCAGTATTTT.

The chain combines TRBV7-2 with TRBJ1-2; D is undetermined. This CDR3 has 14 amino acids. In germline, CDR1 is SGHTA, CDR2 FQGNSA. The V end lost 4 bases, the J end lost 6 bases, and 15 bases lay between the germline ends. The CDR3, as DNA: TGTGCCAGCAGCTCCCGGTGGACTAGTAATGGCTACACCTTC. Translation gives CASSSRWTSNGYTF.

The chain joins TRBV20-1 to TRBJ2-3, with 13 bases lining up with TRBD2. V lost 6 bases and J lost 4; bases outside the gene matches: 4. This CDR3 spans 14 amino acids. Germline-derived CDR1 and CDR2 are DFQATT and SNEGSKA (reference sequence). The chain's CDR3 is CSALLAGGPDTQYF. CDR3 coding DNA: TGCAGTGCCCTACTAGCGGGAGGGCCAGATACGCAGTATTTT.

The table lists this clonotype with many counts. CDR3 sequence: CATSRGGSGRADTQYF. CDR3 coding DNA: TGTGCCACCAGCAGAGGCGGTAGCGGGAGGGCAGATACGCAGTATTTT. The chain links TRBV15 to TRBJ2-3, with 11 positions matching TRBD2. This CDR3 has 16 amino acids. CDR1 is LNHNV, CDR2 YYDKDF, per germline (reference sequence). The J segment lost 4 bases and the V segment lost 1 base, leaving 4 bases of the junction unmatched.

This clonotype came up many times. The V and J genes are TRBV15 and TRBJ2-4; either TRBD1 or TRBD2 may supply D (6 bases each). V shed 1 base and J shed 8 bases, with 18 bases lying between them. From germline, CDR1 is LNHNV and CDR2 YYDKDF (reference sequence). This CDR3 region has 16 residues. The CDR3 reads CATSRGRGVTNDIQYF. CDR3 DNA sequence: TGTGCCACCAGCAGAGGAAGGGGGGTAACCAATGACATTCAGTACTTC.

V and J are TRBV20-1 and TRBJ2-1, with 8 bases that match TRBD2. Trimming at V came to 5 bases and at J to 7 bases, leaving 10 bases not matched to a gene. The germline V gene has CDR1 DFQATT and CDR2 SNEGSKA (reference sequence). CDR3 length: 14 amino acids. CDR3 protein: CSADKAGTSNEQFF. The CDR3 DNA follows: TGCAGTGCTGATAAGGCCGGGACTAGTAATGAGCAGTTCTTC.

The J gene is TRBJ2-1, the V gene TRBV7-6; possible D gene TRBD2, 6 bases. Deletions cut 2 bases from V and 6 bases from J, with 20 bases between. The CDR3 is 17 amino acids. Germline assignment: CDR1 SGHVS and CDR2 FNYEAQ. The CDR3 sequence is CASSLLSPLAFGNEQFF. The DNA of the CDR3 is TGTGCCAGCAGCTTATTATCCCCACTAGCCTTCGGCAATGAGCAGTTCTTC.

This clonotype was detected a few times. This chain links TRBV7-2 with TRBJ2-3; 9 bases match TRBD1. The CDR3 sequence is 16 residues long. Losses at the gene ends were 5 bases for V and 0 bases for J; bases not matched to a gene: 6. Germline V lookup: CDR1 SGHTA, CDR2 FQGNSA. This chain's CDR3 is CASSAWTGVSTDTQYF. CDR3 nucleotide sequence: TGTGCCAGCAGCGCCTGGACAGGGGTTAGCACAGATACGCAGTATTTT. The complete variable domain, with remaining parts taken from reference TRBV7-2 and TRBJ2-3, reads GAGVSQSPSNKVTEKGKDVELRCDPISGHTALYWYRQSLGQGLEFLIYFQGNSAPDKSGLPSDRFSAERTGGSVSTLTIQRTQQEDSAVYLCASSAWTGVSTDTQYFGPGTRLTVL.

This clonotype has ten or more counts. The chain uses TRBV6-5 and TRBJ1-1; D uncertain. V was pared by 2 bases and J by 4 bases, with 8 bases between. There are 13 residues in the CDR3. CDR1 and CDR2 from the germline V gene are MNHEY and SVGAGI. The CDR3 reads CASSYETGTEAFF. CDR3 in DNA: TGTGCCAGCAGTTACGAGACTGGCACTGAAGCTTTCTTT.